These 11 T cell receptor beta chains were all obtained from the same sample, sequenced in a study of response to subunit inactivated influenza vaccine. TCRdb re-derived calls from the RT-PCR reads in MiXCR, one entry per CDR3 protein. The data hold a few hundred thousand distinct CDR3 sequences, with around 11% observed a single time. The same specimen was also included in a second study, on T cells expressing NK-cell markers. That source reports: The authors generated TCR beta cDNA through 5'RACE template switching with UMIs.

The sample was PBMCs from blood, taken on the day of vaccination. Source of these receptors: a man aged 50-59 years who received an inactivated influenza vaccine.

This clonotype was observed a few times. The chain has TRBV29-1 and TRBJ1-1; tentative D call: TRBD1 (5 bases). The CDR3 runs to 15 residues. The V end lost 4 bases, the J end lost 2 bases, and 17 bases lay between the germline ends. Germline assignment: CDR1 SQVTM and CDR2 ANQGSEA. The CDR3 nucleotides are TGCAGCGTTGTGTCTACAGGCACGGTAAACACTGAAGCTTTCTTT. This encodes CSVVSTGTVNTEAFF.

As concerns this clonotype: A read error is possible here, since a much larger clone lies one base away. This rearrangement joins TRBV12-3 or TRBV12-4 to TRBJ2-2; D is perhaps TRBD1 (5 bases). There are 14 residues in the CDR3. The CDR3 loop is CDSSFHRSNGELFF. Written as DNA, the CDR3 is TGTGACAGCAGTTTTCACAGGTCGAACGGGGAGCTGTTTTTT.

This clonotype was picked up many times. The V gene is TRBV7-9, the J gene TRBJ2-7; possibly TRBD1 for D (7 bases). The CDR3 length is 12 residues. Trimming removed 5 bases from V and 5 bases from J, with 10 bases in between. Per the germline V gene, CDR1 is SEHNR and CDR2 is FQNEAQ (reference sequence). This CDR3 is CASSQGGHEQYF. DNA of the CDR3: TGTGCCAGCAGCCAGGGGGGCCACGAGCAGTACTTC.

This chain uses TRBV13 with TRBJ2-1; D is uncertain. Germline V lookup: CDR1 PRHDT, CDR2 FYEKMQ (reference sequence). The CDR3 sequence is 17 residues long. Trimming took off 2 bases at V and 3 bases at J, with 17 bases between the two ends. CDR3 DNA: TGTGCCAGCAGCTTAAGGCCCCCGGTATTAAGCTACAATGAGCAGTTCTTC. Translated, it gives CASSLRPPVLSYNEQFF.

This sequence joins TRBV2 and TRBJ1-3; possibly TRBD1 for D (6 bases). Trimming pared 6 bases from V and 2 bases from J, leaving 14 bases between. Germline V CDR1 and CDR2: SNHLY, FYNNEI. This CDR3 contains 15 residues. The CDR3 sequence: CASSPPGGAGNTIYF. DNA of the CDR3: TGTGCCAGCAGCCCTCCGGGGGGCGCTGGAAACACCATATATTTT.

This clonotype was detected a few times. This sequence joins TRBV20-1 and TRBJ2-5, with D hard to call. Germline V gene sequence: CDR1 DFQATT, CDR2 SNEGSKA (reference sequence). Trimming removed 4 bases at V and 1 base at J, with 10 bases between. This CDR3 contains 13 residues. Here the CDR3 DNA reads TGCAGTGCTACCACGGATTTCCAAGAGACCCAGTACTTC. Translating it yields CSATTDFQETQYF.

V gene TRBV12-3 or TRBV12-4 combines with J gene TRBJ1-1; a possible D gene is TRBD1 (6 bases). Between the trimmed V and J ends, which lost 6 bases and 4 bases, there was a span of 12 bases. The CDR3 has 13 amino acids. Here the CDR3 reads CASRNREVTEAFF. The CDR3 nucleotides read TGTGCCAGCAGAAACAGGGAGGTCACTGAAGCTTTCTTT.

This clonotype was seen more than once but under ten times. J is TRBJ2-1 and V is TRBV2; the D gene is possibly TRBD2 (6 bases). Germline CDR1 SNHLY, CDR2 FYNNEI. The CDR3 totals 13 residues. The V gene lost 8 bases and the J gene lost 2 bases, with 10 bases spanning the gap. The CDR3: CASEGLTYNEQFF. The CDR3 DNA reads TGTGCCAGCGAGGGACTTACCTACAATGAGCAGTTCTTC. Using reference TRBV2 and TRBJ2-1 for the parts outside the CDR3, the full variable domain is EPEVTQTPSHQVTQMGQEVILRCVPISNHLYFYWYRQILGQKVEFLVSFYNNEISEKSEIFDDQFSVERPDGSNFTLKIRSTKLEDSAMYFCASEGLTYNEQFFGPGTRLTVL.

The J gene is TRBJ2-7, the V gene TRBV24-1, with D uncertain. Trimming cost V 5 bases and J 3 bases, with 10 bases left between them. This CDR3 spans 13 amino acids. The germline gives CDR1 KGHDR, CDR2 SFDVKD. In nucleotides, the CDR3 is TGTGCCACCAGTGTCGGACCTTACTACGAGCAGTACTTC. Residues: CATSVGPYYEQYF.

This clonotype was seen only a few times. V is TRBV5-1 and J is TRBJ2-3, with 11 bases fitting TRBD2. The trim removed 1 base at V and 5 bases at J, leaving 3 bases unmatched. The CDR3 contains 15 residues. Germline CDR1 reads SGHRS; CDR2 reads YFSETQ. The DNA of the CDR3 is TGCGCCAGCAGCTTGCTAGCGGGGGGAGTAGATACGCAGTATTTT. It codes for CASSLLAGGVDTQYF.

This clonotype has a handful of counts. J is TRBJ2-1 and V is TRBV5-1; 13 bases align to TRBD2. The ends lost 4 bases at V and 5 bases at J; junction bases unmatched: 15. Germline V lookup: CDR1 SGHRS, CDR2 YFSETQ. The CDR3 contains 19 residues. DNA of the CDR3: TGCGCCAGCAGCAGGCGACTCGGACTAGCGGGAGTTGGGGACAATGAGCAGTTCTTC. It codes for CASSRRLGLAGVGDNEQFF.